One and the same sample provided the 23 T cell receptor beta chains below, sequenced in a study of long-term antiretroviral therapy in people with HIV. Assay version v3.0 of immunoSEQ was used, and it was run at survey level. The data were produced by immunoSEQ multiplex PCR, yet TCRdb's version contains in-frame clones alone and is incomplete. The sample shows 30,000 to 35,000 clones, less than 98% of them seen only once. The sample here was unsorted PBMCs, taken 6.9 years after starting antiretroviral therapy. These receptor sequences come from a man aged 25-45 years with HIV.

This sequence joins TRBV5-1 and TRBJ2-2, with TRBD2 matching 11 bases. V trimming: 2 bases; J trimming: 4 bases; junction bases outside the gene matches: 4. The germline CDR1 and CDR2 sequences are SGHRS and YFSETQ. CDR3 length: 16 residues. The chain's CDR3 is CASSLLAGEGTGELFF. The CDR3 DNA reads as TGCGCCAGCAGCTTACTAGCGGGAGAAGGCACCGGGGAGCTGTTTTTT.

This sequence joins TRBV7-9 and TRBJ1-1, with D tentatively TRBD1 (5 bases). Trimming shortened V by 5 bases and J by 4 bases, and 11 bases separated the two germline ends. The CDR3 is 13 amino acids. The germline gives CDR1 SEHNR, CDR2 FQNEAQ (reference sequence). CDR3 sequence: CASSPPGSTEAFF. The CDR3 coding sequence is TGTGCCAGCAGCCCCCCAGGGAGCACTGAAGCTTTCTTT.

The genes are TRBV4-3 and TRBJ1-6; 9 bases fit TRBD1. J was trimmed by 9 bases and V by 4 bases; bases with no gene match: 10. This CDR3 is built from 16 residues. CDR1 LGHNA and CDR2 YSLEER come from the germline V gene. DNA of the CDR3: TGCGCCAGCAGCCCTCAATCCGGGACAGGGTTTTCACCCCTCCACTTT. It specifies CASSPQSGTGFSPLHF.

This chain joins TRBV7-8 and TRBJ2-7; TRBD1 is a possible D gene (6 bases). The germline V and J ends were trimmed by 2 bases and 4 bases, with 9 bases remaining between them. CDR1 and CDR2 from the germline V gene are SGHVS and FQNEAQ. The CDR3 covers 13 residues. CDR3 loop: CASSLLDRYEQYF. DNA of the CDR3: TGTGCCAGCAGCTTACTGGACAGATACGAGCAGTACTTC.

CDR3 amino acids: CATSRDVSGESGYTF. In DNA form, the CDR3 reads TGTGCCACCAGCAGAGACGTCTCAGGGGAGAGCGGCTACACCTTC. The genes are TRBV15 and TRBJ1-2; a weak D match, TRBD1 (6 bases). Per germline, CDR1 LNHNV and CDR2 YYDKDF (reference sequence). The CDR3 is 15 residues long. V lost 0 bases to trimming and J lost 8 bases, with 16 bases between them.

This clone was recorded once. The chain combines TRBV6-5 with TRBJ2-1, with 10 positions matching TRBD1. Germline values: CDR1 MNHEY, CDR2 SVGAGI. J gave up 6 bases and V 7 bases, and 6 bases lay outside the gene matches. CDR3 length equals 14 residues. The CDR3 loop is CASTPGTGVNEQFF. The CDR3 DNA reads as TGTGCCAGCACTCCCGGGACAGGGGTCAATGAGCAGTTCTTC.

This CDR3 is CASSATSGTQYF. The CDR3 DNA reads TGTGCCAGCAGCGCCACCTCCGGGACCCAGTACTTC. This rearrangement joins TRBV7-3 to TRBJ2-7; D is undetermined. The J call may be wrong; the DNA end is better matched by TRBJ2-5. CDR3 length: 12 amino acids. Germline CDR1 reads SGHTA; CDR2 reads FQGTGA.

V is TRBV19 and J is TRBJ2-7; TRBD2 might be the D (7 bases). V was trimmed by 5 bases and J by 6 bases, leaving 14 bases between them. Germline V gives CDR1 LNHDA, CDR2 SQIVND (reference sequence). The length of the CDR3 is 13 residues. The CDR3 bases are TGTGCCAGTAGTCGAGGGGGGAGGGCCGAGCAGTACTTC. Its translation: CASSRGGRAEQYF.

This clone was found once. V usage is TRBV4-1 and J usage is TRBJ2-5, with D possibly being TRBD1 or TRBD2 (6 bases each). Germline lookup yields CDR1 MGHRA and CDR2 YSYEKL. Trimming cost V 0 bases and J 2 bases, with 13 bases left between them. This CDR3 has 16 residues. CDR3 nucleotide sequence: TGCGCCAGCAGCCAAGATCGGGGGACACAGCAAGAGACCCAGTACTTC. Its protein product is CASSQDRGTQQETQYF.

V and J are TRBV19 and TRBJ1-5; D unclear. This CDR3 contains 14 residues. V was cut by 6 bases and J by 7 bases, with 16 bases left in between. The germline V gene has CDR1 LNHDA and CDR2 SQIVND (reference sequence). The CDR3 reads CASSYTEKAQPQHF. DNA for the CDR3: TGTGCCAGTAGCTATACCGAGAAGGCACAGCCCCAGCATTTT. Combining the CDR3 with reference TRBV19 and TRBJ1-5 gives the whole variable domain DGGITQSPKYLFRKEGQNVTLSCEQNLNHDAMYWYRQDPGQGLRLIYYSQIVNDFQKGDIAEGYSVSREKKESFPLTVTSAQKNPTAFYLCASSYTEKAQPQHFGDGTRLSIL.

V usage is TRBV10-3 and J usage is TRBJ1-2; 9 bases match TRBD1. Germline V gene data show CDR1 as ENHRY and CDR2 as SYGVKD. With 7 bases clipped from V and 0 bases from J, the junction kept 6 bases outside the gene matches. The CDR3 consists of 15 residues. The CDR3 DNA reads as TGTGCCATCACCGGACAGGGGTCGACTAACTATGGCTACACCTTC. Its translation: CAITGQGSTNYGYTF.

The chain has TRBV7-2 and TRBJ2-7; D possibly corresponds to TRBD1 (5 bases). CDR3 length: 15 amino acids. The germline CDR1 and CDR2 sequences are SGHTA and FQGNSA. The V and J ends lost 7 bases and 1 base respectively, with 17 bases between them. CDR3 coding DNA: TGTGCCAGCACCTCATGGGGCTCCCCTTCCTACGAGCAGTACTTC. Translating it yields CASTSWGSPSYEQYF.

The V gene is TRBV23-1, the J gene TRBJ2-7; TRBD2 matches at 8 bases. TRBV23-1 is annotated as an ORF whose role is uncertain. The J segment lost 5 bases and the V segment lost 0 bases, leaving 12 bases of the junction unmatched. The CDR3 length is 17 residues. This chain's CDR3 is CASSQSPSGGGRDEQYF. As DNA, the CDR3 is TGCGCCAGCAGTCAATCACCGTCCGGCGGGGGGCGGGACGAGCAGTACTTC.

This chain links TRBV19 with TRBJ1-1, with 9 bases fitting TRBD1. Germline V lookup: CDR1 LNHDA, CDR2 SQIVND (reference sequence). V shed 6 bases, J shed 4 bases, and the junction held 6 bases outside the gene matches. The CDR3 runs 14 residues. The CDR3 loop is CASSRGQGGTEAFF. The CDR3 coding sequence is TGTGCCAGTAGCCGGGGACAGGGCGGCACTGAAGCTTTCTTT.

The chain employs TRBV5-5 and TRBJ2-1, with 7 bases that match TRBD2. V shed 2 bases and J 8 bases; nucleotides not matched to a gene: 7. CDR1 is SGHKS, CDR2 YYEKEE, per germline (reference sequence). The CDR3 is 14 residues long. The DNA of the CDR3 is TGTGCCAGCAGCTTTCAACAGGCGGGGGATGAGCAGTTCTTC. Its protein is CASSFQQAGDEQFF.

V and J are TRBV7-2 and TRBJ2-1; 9 bases align to TRBD2. The CDR3 spans 15 residues. The V segment lost 8 bases and the J segment 3 bases; nucleotides outside the gene matches: 8. Looked up from germline, CDR1 is SGHTA and CDR2 is FQGNSA. CDR3 bases: TGTGCCAGCTGCCCGGGGACTAGCCGCTACAATGAGCAGTTCTTC. Its protein product is CASCPGTSRYNEQFF.

The chain is built from TRBV10-3 and TRBJ1-2; no definite D call. Trimming cost V 7 bases and J 0 bases, with 15 bases left between them. The V gene's germline CDR1 is ENHRY and CDR2 SYGVKD. The CDR3 spans 15 residues. This CDR3 reads CAITASNRTNYGYTF. DNA of the CDR3: TGTGCCATCACGGCATCGAACAGAACTAACTATGGCTACACCTTC.

The chain carries TRBV10-1 and TRBJ1-2, with a possible D match to TRBD1 (6 bases). Trimming stripped 3 bases from V and 6 bases from J, with 17 bases between. The germline V gene encodes CDR1 WNHNN and CDR2 SYGVQD (reference sequence). CDR3 length equals 15 residues. In nucleotides, the CDR3 is TGCGCCAGCAGTGACGGGGGGCTCGTCTTGGATGGCTACACCTTC. It codes for CASSDGGLVLDGYTF.

The V and J genes are TRBV19 and TRBJ1-1; the D gene is possibly TRBD1 (5 bases). CDR3 length: 13 residues. Germline CDR1 LNHDA, CDR2 SQIVND (reference sequence). The V and J ends lost 3 bases and 6 bases respectively, with 11 bases between them. The CDR3 spells CASSIAGGAEAFF. The CDR3 DNA reads TGTGCCAGTAGTATCGCAGGAGGGGCTGAAGCTTTCTTT.

The rearrangement joins TRBV27 to TRBJ2-3, with D possibly called TRBD1 or TRBD2 (6 bases each). The CDR3 length is 17 residues. The V gene lost 5 bases and the J gene lost 7 bases, with 25 bases spanning the gap. Germline V lookup: CDR1 MNHEY, CDR2 SMNVEV (reference sequence). CDR3 residues: CASSPTTRGRMLHTQYF. CDR3 DNA sequence: TGTGCCAGCAGTCCCACGACTCGGGGGCGGATGTTACATACGCAGTATTTT.

The rearrangement uses TRBV4-1 and TRBJ2-1, with TRBD1 identical over 10 bases. Germline V gene data show CDR1 as MGHRA and CDR2 as YSYEKL. V was pared by 1 base and J by 9 bases, with 6 bases of the junction left unmatched. There are 15 residues in the CDR3. DNA of the CDR3: TGCGCCAGCAGCCAAGCTCCGACAGGGGGCCGTGAGCAGTTCTTC. Protein product: CASSQAPTGGREQFF.

This chain connects TRBV6-1 to TRBJ1-3; TRBD1 aligns across 7 bases. The CDR3 runs 14 residues. The J segment lost 5 bases and the V segment lost 5 bases, leaving 6 bases of the junction unmatched. Germline CDR1 and CDR2: MNHNS and SASEGT. For the CDR3, the DNA is TGTGCCAGCAGTACCCGACAGGGCAGAAACACCATATATTTT. The encoded protein is CASSTRQGRNTIYF.

The V and J genes are TRBV4-2 and TRBJ2-7, with TRBD1 identical over 11 bases. V trimming: 0 bases; J trimming: 6 bases; junction bases outside the gene matches: 4. This CDR3 has 15 residues. Germline CDR1 LGHNA, CDR2 YNFKEQ. CDR3 sequence: CASSQDRTGGREQYF. CDR3 bases: TGTGCCAGCAGCCAAGACAGGACAGGGGGCCGCGAGCAGTACTTC.